These 9 T cell receptor beta chains were all obtained from the same sample, sequenced in a study of cytomegalovirus exposure and HLA in healthy donors. PCR amplification relied on 60 Vbeta primers (plus 13 Jbeta primers). TCRdb's table, derived via immunoSEQ multiplex PCR, lists solely in-frame clones and lacks some. This table holds 120,000 or so clones, about 66% found once. Sequencing was performed on PBMCs. These receptors all stem from a young man in good health and CMV-seropositive.

This chain uses TRBV28 with TRBJ1-2, with D maybe TRBD1 (5 bases). Trimming shortened V by 7 bases and J by 8 bases, and 14 bases separated the two germline ends. The germline V gene has CDR1 MDHEN and CDR2 SYDVKM. There are 12 residues in the CDR3. The CDR3 loop is CASTVRGGGYTF. The CDR3 DNA follows: TGTGCCAGCACCGTGAGGGGAGGAGGCTACACCTTC.

The chain uses TRBV2 and TRBJ2-3; TRBD2 matches 13 bases. CDR1 and CDR2 (germline): SNHLY, FYNNEI. The CDR3 runs 16 residues. The ends lost 10 bases at V and 4 bases at J; junction bases unmatched: 11. CDR3 in amino acids: CATGLAGAVVADTQYF. The CDR3 bases are TGTGCCACCGGACTAGCGGGAGCAGTTGTCGCAGATACGCAGTATTTT. The variable domain in full, with the rest retrieved from reference TRBV2 and TRBJ2-3, is EPEVTQTPSHQVTQMGQEVILRCVPISNHLYFYWYRQILGQKVEFLVSFYNNEISEKSEIFDDQFSVERPDGSNFTLKIRSTKLEDSAMYFCATGLAGAVVADTQYFGPGTRLTVL.

This chain links TRBV7-8 with TRBJ1-1; possibly TRBD1 for D (5 bases). Between the trimmed V and J ends, which lost 7 bases and 4 bases, there was a span of 16 bases. This CDR3 is built from 14 residues. The germline gives CDR1 SGHVS, CDR2 FQNEAQ. In DNA form, the CDR3 reads TGTGCCAGCACCCAAGGGGAGGATGGCACTGAAGCTTTCTTT. This sequence encodes CASTQGEDGTEAFF.

This chain joins TRBV2 and TRBJ2-7; possible D gene TRBD2, 5 bases. Between the trimmed V and J ends, which lost 4 bases and 3 bases, there was a span of 13 bases. The CDR3 loop spans 14 amino acids. The germline CDR1 and CDR2 sequences are SNHLY and FYNNEI. The CDR3 region is CASSGVLEIYEQYF. The CDR3 DNA reads TGTGCCAGCAGTGGAGTACTAGAAATCTACGAGCAGTACTTC.

The chain employs TRBV7-9 and TRBJ2-7, with 13 bases fitting TRBD2. Germline CDR1 reads SEHNR; CDR2 reads FQNEAQ (reference sequence). V lost 3 bases to trimming and J lost 5 bases; unmatched junction nucleotides: 4. CDR3 length equals 15 residues. The CDR3 here is CASSFTSGRDDEQYF. CDR3 bases: TGTGCCAGCAGCTTCACTAGCGGGAGGGATGACGAGCAGTACTTC. Using reference TRBV7-9 and TRBJ2-7 for the parts outside the CDR3, the full variable domain is DTGVSQNPRHKITKRGQNVTFRCDPISEHNRLYWYRQTLGQGPEFLTYFQNEAQLEKSRLLSDRFSAERPKGSFSTLEIQRTEQGDSAMYLCASSFTSGRDDEQYFGPGTRLTVT.

V is TRBV29-1 and J is TRBJ1-2; D ambiguous. V dropped 6 bases and J dropped 4 bases, with 15 bases sitting between them. Germline assignment: CDR1 SQVTM and CDR2 ANQGSEA. The CDR3 contains 13 residues. The CDR3 DNA sequence: TGCAGCGTCGCTTTATTCAGTGGCTATGGCTACACCTTC. The encoded protein is CSVALFSGYGYTF.

This clone has just a few counts. The chain carries TRBV29-1 and TRBJ2-3; 8 bases are a match to TRBD1. With 2 bases clipped from V and 5 bases from J, the junction kept 12 bases outside the gene matches. The CDR3 totals 16 residues. CDR1 and CDR2 from the germline V gene are SQVTM and ANQGSEA. The CDR3 protein is CSVEHFTGTGGDTQYF. The CDR3 DNA follows: TGCAGCGTTGAACATTTTACCGGGACAGGTGGAGATACGCAGTATTTT.

J is TRBJ1-5 and V is TRBV6-1, with D uncertain. V lost 6 bases to trimming and J lost 3 bases, with 12 bases between them. Germline loops: CDR1 MNHNS, CDR2 SASEGT. The CDR3 extends over 14 amino acids. CDR3 DNA: TGTGCCAGCAGACCAGATCTCCCCAATCAGCCCCAGCATTTT. Amino acids: CASRPDLPNQPQHF.

The chain recombines TRBV10-1 with TRBJ2-3, with TRBD2 as a possible D gene (5 bases). This CDR3 has 16 amino acids. Germline loops: CDR1 WNHNN, CDR2 SYGVQD (reference sequence). With 0 bases removed from V and 0 bases from J, the gap between germline ends came to 10 bases. This CDR3 reads CASSESWTSSTDTQYF. In DNA form, the CDR3 reads TGCGCCAGCAGTGAGTCGTGGACTTCCAGCACAGATACGCAGTATTTT.